This TCR beta chain was obtained from a study of control samples from healthy donors and cancer patients (TCRdb year 2020). Note on this clone: Its antigen is unknown. No quality values exist for individual bases; no much larger clone is one base distant.

Library method: the immunoSEQ multiplex PCR assay. Entries here come from immuneACCESS through TCRdb and include only in-frame sequences with V and J called. Some clones fail to appear in such tables; in the studies checked, an unresolved V gene covers under half of the shortfall, and the cause of the remainder is unknown. Present in this sample are around 160,000 clones, approximately 93% of which were seen just once. The ten most abundant clones make up 5.8% of the sample. For CDR1 and CDR2, the germline V gene lists SGHDT and YYEEEE. V is shortened by 3 bases, J by 1 base, and the region joining them spans 11 bases. The CDR3 starts with the cysteine, ends with the phenylalanine, and has 16 residues. Just CDR3 DNA is preserved here, 48 bases in frame from base 1.

Recombination joined TRBV5-6 with TRBJ2-6; the D gene is not confidently resolved. Sequencing was carried out using blood. The sequence derives from a man aged 18 to 30 in good health. The CDR3 sequence is CASSSGPFSGANVLTF. The nucleotide sequence reads TGTGCCAGCAGCTCGGGTCCCTTTTCTGGGGCCAACGTCCTGACTTTC.